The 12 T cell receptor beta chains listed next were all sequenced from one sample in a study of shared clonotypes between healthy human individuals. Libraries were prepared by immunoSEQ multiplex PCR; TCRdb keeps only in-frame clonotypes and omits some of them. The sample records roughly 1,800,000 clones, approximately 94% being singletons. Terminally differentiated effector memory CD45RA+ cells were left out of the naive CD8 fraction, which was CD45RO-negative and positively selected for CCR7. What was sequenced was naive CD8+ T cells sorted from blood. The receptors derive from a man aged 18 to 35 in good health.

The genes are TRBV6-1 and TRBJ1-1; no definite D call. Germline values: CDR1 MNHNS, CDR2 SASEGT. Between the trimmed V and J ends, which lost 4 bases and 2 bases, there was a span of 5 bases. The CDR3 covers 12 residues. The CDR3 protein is CASSVFNTEAFF. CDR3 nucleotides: TGTGCCAGCAGTGTCTTTAACACTGAAGCTTTCTTT.

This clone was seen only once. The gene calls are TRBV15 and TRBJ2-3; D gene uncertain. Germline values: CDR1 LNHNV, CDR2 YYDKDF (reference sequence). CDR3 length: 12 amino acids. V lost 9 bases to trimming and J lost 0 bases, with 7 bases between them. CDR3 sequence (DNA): TGTGCCACGATGGGGAGCACAGATACGCAGTATTTT. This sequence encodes CATMGSTDTQYF.

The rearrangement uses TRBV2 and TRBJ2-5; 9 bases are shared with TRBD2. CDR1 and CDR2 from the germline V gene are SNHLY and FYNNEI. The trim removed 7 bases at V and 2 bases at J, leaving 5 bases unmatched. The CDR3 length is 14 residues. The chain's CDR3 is CASTLTSGQETQYF. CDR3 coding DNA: TGTGCCAGCACCCTGACTAGCGGTCAAGAGACCCAGTACTTC.

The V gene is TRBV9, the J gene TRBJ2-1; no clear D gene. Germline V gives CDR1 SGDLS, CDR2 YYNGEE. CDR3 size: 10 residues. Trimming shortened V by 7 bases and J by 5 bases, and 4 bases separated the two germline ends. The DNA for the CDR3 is TGTGCCAGCGGTAACAATGAGCAGTTCTTC. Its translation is CASGNNEQFF.

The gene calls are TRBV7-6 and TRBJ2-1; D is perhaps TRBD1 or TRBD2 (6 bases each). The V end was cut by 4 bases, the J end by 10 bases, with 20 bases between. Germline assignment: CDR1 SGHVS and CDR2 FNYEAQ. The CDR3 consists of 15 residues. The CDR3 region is CASSSEEEGDREQFF. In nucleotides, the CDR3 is TGTGCCAGCAGCTCAGAAGAGGAGGGGGACCGGGAGCAGTTCTTC. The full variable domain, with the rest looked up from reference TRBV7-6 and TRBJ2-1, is GAGVSQSPRYKVTKRGQDVALRCDPISGHVSLYWYRQALGQGPEFLTYFNYEAQQDKSGLPNDRFSAERPEGSISTLTIQRTEQRDSAMYRCASSSEEEGDREQFFGPGTRLTVL.

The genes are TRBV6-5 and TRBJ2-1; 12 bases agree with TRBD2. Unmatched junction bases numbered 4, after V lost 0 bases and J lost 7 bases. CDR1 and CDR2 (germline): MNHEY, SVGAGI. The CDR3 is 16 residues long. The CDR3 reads CASSYSTSGSLNEQFF. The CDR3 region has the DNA TGTGCCAGCAGTTACTCGACTAGCGGGAGTCTGAATGAGCAGTTCTTC.

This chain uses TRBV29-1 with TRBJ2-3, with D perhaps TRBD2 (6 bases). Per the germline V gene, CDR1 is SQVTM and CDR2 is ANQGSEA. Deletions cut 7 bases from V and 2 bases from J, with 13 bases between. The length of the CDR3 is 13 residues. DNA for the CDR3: TGCAGCGCCCTCGGGGGTACCACAGATACGCAGTATTTT. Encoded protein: CSALGGTTDTQYF.

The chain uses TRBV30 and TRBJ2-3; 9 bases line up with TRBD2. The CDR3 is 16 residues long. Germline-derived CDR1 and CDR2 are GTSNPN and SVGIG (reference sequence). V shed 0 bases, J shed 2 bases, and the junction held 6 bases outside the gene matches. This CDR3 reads CAWSVMRGGLTDTQYF. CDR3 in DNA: TGTGCCTGGAGTGTAATGCGGGGGGGGCTCACAGATACGCAGTATTTT.

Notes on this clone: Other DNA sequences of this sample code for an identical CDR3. The CDR3 bases are TGTGCCAGTAGTATAGATGGGGAACAGCCCCAGCATTTT. This codes for CASSIDGEQPQHF. The chain couples TRBV19 to TRBJ1-5, with D hard to call. The germline gives CDR1 LNHDA, CDR2 SQIVND (reference sequence). V was trimmed by 0 bases and J by 7 bases, leaving 7 bases between them. This CDR3 comprises 13 residues.

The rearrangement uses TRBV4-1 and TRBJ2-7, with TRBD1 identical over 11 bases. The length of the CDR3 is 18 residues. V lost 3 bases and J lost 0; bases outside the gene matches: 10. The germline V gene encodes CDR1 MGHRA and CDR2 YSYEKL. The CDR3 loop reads CASSHVPGTGGSSYEQYF. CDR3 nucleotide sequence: TGCGCCAGCAGCCACGTTCCCGGGACAGGGGGGAGCTCCTACGAGCAGTACTTC.

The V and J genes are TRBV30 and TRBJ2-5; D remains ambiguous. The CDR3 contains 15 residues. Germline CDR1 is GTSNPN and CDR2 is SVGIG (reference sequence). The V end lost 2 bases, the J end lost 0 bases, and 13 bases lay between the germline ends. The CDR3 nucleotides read TGTGCCTGGAGTTCCGAAGTTCGCTACCAAGAGACCCAGTACTTC. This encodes CAWSSEVRYQETQYF.

The CDR3: CASVEGTEAFF. DNA for the CDR3: TGTGCCAGCGTTGAGGGCACTGAAGCTTTCTTT. The rearrangement uses TRBV7-2 and TRBJ1-1; D is undetermined. CDR1 SGHTA and CDR2 FQGNSA come from the germline V gene. V was trimmed by 8 bases and J by 4 bases, leaving 8 bases between them. CDR3 length equals 11 residues.